Sequencing of this T cell receptor (beta chain) was carried out in a study of T cell changes during pregnancy in multiple sclerosis. TCRdb's copy holds only in-frame clones and misses some; the assay was immunoSEQ multiplex PCR. The repertoire includes under 15,000 clones, just under 95% of them detected once, and around 0.31% sits in the top ten. The sample was CD4+ T cells from peripheral blood mononuclear cells, taken before pregnancy. The source is a female donor with multiple sclerosis, enrolled in a pregnancy study.

The CDR3 sequence is CASSLSGREHNEQFF. The CDR3 region has the DNA TGTGCCAGCAGCTTATCGGGGCGGGAGCACAATGAGCAGTTCTTC. The V call is TRBV7-3, the J call TRBJ2-1; 7 bases align to TRBD2. This CDR3 comprises 15 residues. Germline V gives CDR1 SGHTA, CDR2 FQGTGA. Losses at the gene ends were 2 bases for V and 5 bases for J; bases not matched to a gene: 6. The full variable domain, rest sourced from reference TRBV7-3 and TRBJ2-1, is GAGVSQTPSNKVTEKGKYVELRCDPISGHTALYWYRQSLGQGPEFLIYFQGTGAADDSGLPNDRFFAVRPEGSVSTLKIQRTERGDSAVYLCASSLSGREHNEQFFGPGTRLTVL.